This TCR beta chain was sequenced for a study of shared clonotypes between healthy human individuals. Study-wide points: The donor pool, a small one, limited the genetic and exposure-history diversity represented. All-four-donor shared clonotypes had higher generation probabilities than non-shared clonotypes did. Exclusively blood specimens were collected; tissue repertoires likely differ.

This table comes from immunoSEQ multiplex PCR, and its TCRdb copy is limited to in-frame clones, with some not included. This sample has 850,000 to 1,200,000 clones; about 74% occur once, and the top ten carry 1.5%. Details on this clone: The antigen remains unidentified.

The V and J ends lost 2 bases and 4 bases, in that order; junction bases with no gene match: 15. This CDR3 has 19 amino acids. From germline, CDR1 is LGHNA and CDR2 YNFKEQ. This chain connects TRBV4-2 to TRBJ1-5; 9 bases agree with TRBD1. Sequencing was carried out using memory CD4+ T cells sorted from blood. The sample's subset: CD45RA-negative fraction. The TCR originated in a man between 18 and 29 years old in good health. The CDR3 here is CASSQRLSSETGGNQPQHF. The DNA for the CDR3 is TGTGCCAGCAGCCAACGGCTAAGCTCCGAGACAGGGGGTAATCAGCCCCAGCATTTT.